These T cell receptor beta chains were read from a single sample in a study of shared clonotypes between healthy human individuals. Data came from immunoSEQ multiplex PCR; TCRdb stores just in-frame clones and leaves some out. The repertoire holds millions of clones, with about 92% as singletons. The sequenced material came from naive CD8+ T cells from PBMCs. All receptors derive from a man in his late teens or twenties in good health. Some clones in this sample may be carry-over from other donors' samples. CDR3s include the opening cysteine and the closing phenylalanine or tryptophan. D genes are given only for firm matches. A clone size is listed for some rows: how often the clone was seen (once, few, many), or a class if it is expanded.

V: TRBV7-2; D: .; J: TRBJ2-5; size: .; DNA: TGTGCCAGCAGCTTAGAGGACTGGGTTCAAGAGACCCAGTACTTC; CDR3: CASSLEDWVQETQYF
V: TRBV27; D: .; J: TRBJ2-3; size: .; DNA: TGTGCCAGCAATCGCCAAATAGGACTGAGCACAGATACGCAGTATTTT; CDR3: CASNRQIGLSTDTQYF
V: TRBV9; D: TRBD2; J: TRBJ2-5; size: .; DNA: TGTGCCAGCAGCGGTAGCGGGACCCAAGAGACCCAGTACTTC; CDR3: CASSGSGTQETQYF
V: TRBV13; D: .; J: TRBJ2-7; size: .; DNA: TGTGCCAGCAGCTCCGAAGGAGGGTTAGGCGAGCAGTACTTC; CDR3: CASSSEGGLGEQYF
V: TRBV6-6; D: TRBD2; J: TRBJ2-5; size: .; DNA: TGTGCCAGCACCCCGACTAGCCGGCAAGAGACCCAGTACTTC; CDR3: CASTPTSRQETQYF
V: TRBV7-9; D: .; J: TRBJ1-6; size: .; DNA: TGTGCCAGCAGCTTTGGGTCACCCCTCCACTTT; CDR3: CASSFGSPLHF
V: TRBV10-2; D: .; J: TRBJ2-7; size: .; DNA: TGCGCCAGCAGGCATATCAGGGATAGCTTGGGCGAGCAGTACTTC; CDR3: CASRHIRDSLGEQYF
V: TRBV27; D: .; J: TRBJ1-1; size: .; DNA: TGTGCCAGCAGTCCCCGGGGAAGGCCAGTGAACACTGAAGCTTTCTTT; CDR3: CASSPRGRPVNTEAFF
V: TRBV27; D: .; J: TRBJ1-2; size: .; DNA: TGTGCCAGCAGTTTTTTCGGGCAGGCCTATCCTCTTGGCTACACCTTC; CDR3: CASSFFGQAYPLGYTF
V: TRBV29-1; D: TRBD2; J: TRBJ2-1; size: .; DNA: TGCAGCGCCCTAGCGGGAGACAATGAGCAGTTCTTC; CDR3: CSALAGDNEQFF
V: TRBV14; D: TRBD2; J: TRBJ2-1; size: .; DNA: TGTGCCAGCAGCCACTTCGTGGGGGGGGACCTCTACAATGAGCAGTTCTTC; CDR3: CASSHFVGGDLYNEQFF
V: TRBV7-9; D: TRBD1; J: TRBJ1-4; size: .; DNA: TGTGCCAGCAGCTCGGACGGGACAGTTCTAAATGAAAAACTGTTTTTT; CDR3: CASSSDGTVLNEKLFF
V: TRBV15; D: .; J: TRBJ2-6; size: .; DNA: TGTGCCACCGGGTTAGAGGACGGCGCCAACGTCCTGACTTTC; CDR3: CATGLEDGANVLTF
V: TRBV29-1; D: .; J: TRBJ2-1; size: .; DNA: TGCAGCGCCAACCCAACTACTTACAATGAGCAGTTCTTC; CDR3: CSANPTTYNEQFF
V: TRBV5-4; D: .; J: TRBJ2-3; size: once; DNA: TGTGCCAGCAGCTTGGTCGGGGGTCCAGATACGCAGTATTTT; CDR3: CASSLVGGPDTQYF
V: TRBV11-2; D: .; J: TRBJ2-7; size: .; DNA: TGTGCCAGCAGCCTCCTGATTCACGAGCAGTACTTC; CDR3: CASSLLIHEQYF
V: TRBV27; D: TRBD1; J: TRBJ2-1; size: .; DNA: TGTGCCAGCAGTTTGGGACAGGGGACCTACAATGAGCAGTTCTTC; CDR3: CASSLGQGTYNEQFF
V: TRBV7-8; D: TRBD1; J: TRBJ2-3; size: .; DNA: TGTGCCAGCAGCTTTATACAGGGGGCCAGAACAGATACGCAGTATTTT; CDR3: CASSFIQGARTDTQYF
V: TRBV2; D: TRBD1; J: TRBJ2-7; size: .; DNA: TGTGCCAGCAGTGAATTAAGGGACAGGGGGCCCTACGAGCAGTACTTC; CDR3: CASSELRDRGPYEQYF
V: TRBV6-5; D: .; J: TRBJ2-7; size: .; DNA: TGTGCCAGCAGTTACGACGCGGCCCGCGAGCAGTACTTC; CDR3: CASSYDAAREQYF
V: TRBV6-5; D: .; J: TRBJ2-3; size: .; DNA: TGTGCCAGCAGTTACTCGGGCCCCACGGATACGCAGTATTTT; CDR3: CASSYSGPTDTQYF
V: TRBV28; D: TRBD2; J: TRBJ2-5; size: .; DNA: TGTGCCAGCAGTTCATCGCCGGGACTAGCGGGAGTGTCATGGGAGACCCAGTACTTC; CDR3: CASSSSPGLAGVSWETQYF
V: TRBV6-1; D: .; J: TRBJ1-1; size: .; DNA: TGTGCCAGCATGGTAGGATGGGAGGGCCCTGAAGCTTTCTTT; CDR3: CASMVGWEGPEAFF
V: TRBV29-1; D: TRBD2; J: TRBJ2-3; size: .; DNA: TGCAGCGCGGAAGGCGGGAGGGCAGATACGCAGTATTTT; CDR3: CSAEGGRADTQYF
V: TRBV10-3; D: .; J: TRBJ2-7; size: .; DNA: TGTGCCATCAGTGAGCACCCAGCCTACGAGCAGTACTTC; CDR3: CAISEHPAYEQYF
V: TRBV25-1; D: TRBD1; J: TRBJ1-2; size: .; DNA: TGTGCCAGCAGTGAATCCTCTGTAGGGGGCGACTATGGCTACACCTTC; CDR3: CASSESSVGGDYGYTF
V: TRBV2; D: TRBD2; J: TRBJ2-5; size: once; DNA: TGTGCCAGCAGTCGATCGACTAGCGGGCCATGGGGGACCCAGTACTTC; CDR3: CASSRSTSGPWGTQYF
V: TRBV28; D: .; J: TRBJ2-1; size: .; DNA: TGTGCCAGCAGTTTAGTGGCGCAGGTTTGGAAAAATGAGCAGTTCTTC; CDR3: CASSLVAQVWKNEQFF
V: TRBV27; D: .; J: TRBJ1-5; size: .; DNA: TGTGCCAGCAGTTCCCGACAGCTAGATCAGCCCCAGCATTTT; CDR3: CASSSRQLDQPQHF
V: TRBV19; D: .; J: TRBJ1-1; size: .; DNA: TGTGCCAGTAGAAGTCCTCGGTCGGAGAACACTGAAGCTTTCTTT; CDR3: CASRSPRSENTEAFF
V: TRBV9; D: .; J: TRBJ1-2; size: .; DNA: TGTGCCAGCAGCGTAGGGCGGAGCCAGTATAACTATGGCTACACCTTC; CDR3: CASSVGRSQYNYGYTF
V: TRBV6-6; D: TRBD2; J: TRBJ2-7; size: .; DNA: TGTGCCAGCAGTTCGGGACTAGCGGGAGGGCCCTACGAGCAGTACTTC; CDR3: CASSSGLAGGPYEQYF
V: TRBV5-1; D: TRBD2; J: TRBJ2-3; size: .; DNA: TGCGCCAGCAGCTTGATTCAGCGGGAAGGAACAGATACGCAGTATTTT; CDR3: CASSLIQREGTDTQYF
V: TRBV19; D: .; J: TRBJ1-2; size: .; DNA: TGTGCCAGTAGTCTAACTTTTAGGGGATACTATGGCTACACCTTC; CDR3: CASSLTFRGYYGYTF
V: TRBV28; D: TRBD1; J: TRBJ2-3; size: .; DNA: TGTGCCAGCAGAACAGGGGTCTACACAGATACGCAGTATTTT; CDR3: CASRTGVYTDTQYF
V: TRBV4-1; D: .; J: TRBJ2-2; size: .; DNA: TGCGCCAGCAGCCAAGGGACCAGACCCGGCACCGGGGAGCTGTTTTTT; CDR3: CASSQGTRPGTGELFF
V: TRBV6-5; D: TRBD2; J: TRBJ2-7; size: .; DNA: TGTGCCAGCAGTTACTCAACTAGCGGGAGTTCGTACGAGCAGTACTTC; CDR3: CASSYSTSGSSYEQYF
V: TRBV9; D: .; J: TRBJ2-6; size: .; DNA: TGTGCCAGCAGCGGGGATCCGGGCACTGGGGCCAACGTCCTGACTTTC; CDR3: CASSGDPGTGANVLTF
V: TRBV9; D: TRBD2; J: TRBJ2-2; size: .; DNA: TGTGCCAGCAGCGTAACCGCCTGGCTAGCGGGAACCGGGGAGCTGTTTTTT; CDR3: CASSVTAWLAGTGELFF
V: TRBV15; D: .; J: TRBJ2-7; size: .; DNA: TGTGCCACCAGCAGTCCGGGTAGCCCGGCCCCCTACGAGCAGTACTTC; CDR3: CATSSPGSPAPYEQYF
V: TRBV2; D: TRBD1; J: TRBJ2-6; size: .; DNA: TGTGCCAGCACCCCCACCGGGACAGGGAGCTCTGGGGCCAACGTCCTGACTTTC; CDR3: CASTPTGTGSSGANVLTF
V: TRBV28; D: .; J: TRBJ1-5; size: .; DNA: TGTGCCAGCAGGTTTATAGCGGGGGGCGGTCAGCCCCAGCATTTT; CDR3: CASRFIAGGGQPQHF
V: TRBV4-3; D: TRBD2; J: TRBJ2-1; size: .; DNA: TGCGCCAGCAGCCAAGATCGATCGAGCGGGAGTGGTGGTGAGCAGTTCTTC; CDR3: CASSQDRSSGSGGEQFF
V: TRBV4-1; D: .; J: TRBJ2-3; size: .; DNA: TGCGCCAGCAGCCAGGACCATTATACGCAGTATTTT; CDR3: CASSQDHYTQYF
V: TRBV7-9; D: .; J: TRBJ1-2; size: .; DNA: TGTGCCAGCAGCTTAGTAGTCGAGACAGGCAACGGGGGCTACACCTTC; CDR3: CASSLVVETGNGGYTF
V: TRBV5-6; D: .; J: TRBJ2-7; size: .; DNA: TGTGCCAGCCGGGACGGATCCTACGAGCAGTACTTC; CDR3: CASRDGSYEQYF
V: TRBV7-9; D: .; J: TRBJ2-6; size: .; DNA: TGTGCCAGCAGCTTCCGGGACTCCGCCTCTGGGGCCAACGTCCTGACTTTC; CDR3: CASSFRDSASGANVLTF
V: TRBV9; D: .; J: TRBJ2-7; size: .; DNA: TGTGCCAGCAGCGTAGTCGGGGACATATCCTACGAGCAGTACTTC; CDR3: CASSVVGDISYEQYF
V: TRBV28; D: .; J: TRBJ1-1; size: .; DNA: TGTGCCAGCACCTTGGGGGGTGGCAGCACTGAAGCTTTCTTT; CDR3: CASTLGGGSTEAFF
V: TRBV9; D: TRBD1; J: TRBJ2-7; size: .; DNA: TGTGCCAGCAGCGAGGGACAGAACTACGAGCAGTACTTC; CDR3: CASSEGQNYEQYF
V: TRBV28; D: .; J: TRBJ1-2; size: .; DNA: TGTGCCAGCAGTTTAAACTCTAGGGGAGGTGGCTACACCTTC; CDR3: CASSLNSRGGGYTF
V: TRBV7-9; D: .; J: TRBJ1-2; size: once; DNA: TGTGCCAGCAGCTTGTCCCCAGAAATACCCTTC; CDR3: CASSLSPEIPF
V: TRBV29-1; D: TRBD2; J: TRBJ2-1; size: .; DNA: TGCAGCGTTCGACTAGCGGGGTACAATGAGCAGTTCTTC; CDR3: CSVRLAGYNEQFF
V: TRBV6-6; D: .; J: TRBJ1-5; size: .; DNA: TGTGCCAGCAGTCCCGGGACGGGGCTCGGGCAGCCCCAGCATTTT; CDR3: CASSPGTGLGQPQHF
V: TRBV29-1; D: .; J: TRBJ1-4; size: .; DNA: TGCAGCGTTGAACTTCTTGGCAGGGAAAACGAAAAACTGTTTTTT; CDR3: CSVELLGRENEKLFF